Here is one T cell receptor beta chain with its context. The repertoire was sequenced with immunoSEQ multiplex PCR; TCRdb's copy has only in-frame clones and lacks some. The table has over 95,000 clones, about 88% seen once. The CDR3 loop spans 16 amino acids. Trimming removed 6 bases from V and 3 bases from J; junction bases left unmatched: 11. Germline assignment: CDR1 KGHSH and CDR2 LQKENI. The source of the sample is a study of blood T cell repertoires in COVID-19. Study-wide context: T cells, B-cell-depleted T cells, or PBMCs supplied cDNA or gDNA.

The receptor was isolated from a man aged 35 to 55 with acute or convalescent COVID-19. The sequencing input was peripheral blood. V and J are TRBV18 and TRBJ1-1, with 9 bases lining up with TRBD1. The CDR3 DNA is TGTGCCAGCTCTCCTACAGGGGGCGCTGGGGACACTGAAGCTTTCTTT. Residues: CASSPTGGAGDTEAFF.